One and the same sample provided the 10 T cell receptor beta chains below, sequenced in a study of blood T cell repertoires in COVID-19. The repertoire was sequenced with immunoSEQ multiplex PCR; TCRdb's copy has only in-frame clones and lacks some. The data hold roughly 250,000 clones, with approximately 78% observed a single time. The sequenced sample was peripheral blood. The receptors were sampled from a woman aged 55-75 years with active or convalescent COVID-19.

The chain uses TRBV5-1 and TRBJ1-4; D is possibly TRBD1 (5 bases). Germline-derived CDR1 and CDR2 are SGHRS and YFSETQ. The CDR3 runs 13 residues. V dropped 3 bases and J dropped 4 bases, with 7 bases sitting between them. CDR3 amino acids: CASSSGRNEKLFF. The CDR3 nucleotides are TGCGCCAGCAGCTCAGGGCGTAATGAAAAACTGTTTTTT. Using reference TRBV5-1 and TRBJ1-4 for the parts outside the CDR3, the full variable domain is KAGVTQTPRYLIKTRGQQVTLSCSPISGHRSVSWYQQTPGQGLQFLFEYFSETQRNKGNFPGRFSGRQFSNSRSEMNVSTLELGDSALYLCASSSGRNEKLFFGSGTQLSVL.

The J gene is TRBJ1-1, the V gene TRBV7-9, with 9 bases fitting TRBD1. Germline V gives CDR1 SEHNR, CDR2 FQNEAQ (reference sequence). V trimming: 5 bases; J trimming: 4 bases; junction bases outside the gene matches: 5. This CDR3 has 14 residues. The CDR3 region has the DNA TGTGCCAGCAGCCAGGACAGGGGCGCCACTGAAGCTTTCTTT. It encodes CASSQDRGATEAFF.

The chain recombines TRBV12-5 with TRBJ2-4; D is ambiguous. The CDR3 contains 16 residues. V was clipped by 0 bases and J by 2 bases, with 11 bases between them. Germline V gene lookup returns CDR1 LGHNT and CDR2 FRNRAP. The CDR3 here is CASGLVLSVSKNIQYF. CDR3 coding DNA: TGTGCTAGTGGTTTGGTACTGAGTGTGTCCAAAAACATTCAGTACTTC.

This sequence joins TRBV3-1 (or the pseudogene TRBV3-2) and TRBJ1-2; 9 bases line up with TRBD1. The V and J ends lost 1 base and 4 bases, in that order; junction bases with no gene match: 1. CDR1 and CDR2 from the germline V gene are LGHDT and YNNKEL (reference sequence). The CDR3 spans 14 residues. CDR3 in DNA: TGTGCCAGCAGCCAAGGACAGGGGGGCTATGGCTACACCTTC. Translation: CASSQGQGGYGYTF.

On this clone: The sample holds other DNA sequences that translate to the same CDR3. The V and J genes are TRBV18 and TRBJ2-3; 13 bases map to TRBD2. The CDR3 has 16 amino acids. V lost 3 bases to trimming and J lost 1 base; unmatched junction nucleotides: 1. The V gene's germline CDR1 is KGHSH and CDR2 LQKENI. The CDR3 nucleotides read TGTGCCAGCTCACCCGGGACTAGCGGGGGCACAGATACGCAGTATTTT. It yields the protein CASSPGTSGGTDTQYF.

The table lists this clone with a few counts. V gene TRBV6-4 combines with J gene TRBJ1-6, with D possibly TRBD1 on 6 matching bases. This CDR3 contains 14 residues. Germline V gene data show CDR1 as MRHNA and CDR2 as SNTAGT. The V end was cut by 3 bases, the J end by 4 bases, with 7 bases between. As DNA, the CDR3 is TGTGCCAGCAGTGAACAGGGTTATAATTCACCCCTCCACTTT. Translation: CASSEQGYNSPLHF.

The chain combines TRBV5-6 with TRBJ1-1, with TRBD1 matching 8 bases. Germline CDR1 is SGHDT and CDR2 is YYEEEE. The CDR3 is made up of 13 amino acids. Trimming cost V 4 bases and J 11 bases; bases outside gene matches: 10. The CDR3 nucleotides are TGTGCCAGCAGCCCTGACAGGGGAATTCAGGCTTTCTTT. It is translated as CASSPDRGIQAFF.

The CDR3 spells CASSLPGQSYGYTF. The CDR3 DNA reads as TGTGCCAGCAGCCTTCCGGGACAGAGCTATGGCTACACCTTC. The chain combines TRBV3-1 (or the pseudogene TRBV3-2) with TRBJ1-2; 7 nucleotides line up with TRBD1. The germline CDR1 and CDR2 sequences are LGHDT and YNNKEL (reference sequence). J was trimmed by 4 bases and V by 4 bases; bases with no gene match: 6. The CDR3 has 14 residues.

V and J are TRBV11-2 and TRBJ2-5; D may be TRBD1 (6 bases). Trimming shortened V by 2 bases and J by 1 base, and 11 bases separated the two germline ends. CDR3 length equals 15 residues. CDR1 SGHAT and CDR2 FQNNGV come from the germline V gene. For the CDR3, the DNA is TGTGCCAGCAGCTTAAGTCCCAGGGGCCAAGAGACCCAGTACTTC. Translating gives CASSLSPRGQETQYF. Complete variable domain (other parts from reference TRBV11-2 and TRBJ2-5): EAGVAQSPRYKIIEKRQSVAFWCNPISGHATLYWYQQILGQGPKLLIQFQNNGVVDDSQLPKDRFSAERLKGVDSTLKIQPAKLEDSAVYLCASSLSPRGQETQYFGPGTRLLVL.

The rearrangement joins TRBV4-1 to TRBJ2-1; 11 nucleotides match TRBD2. The CDR3 sequence is 16 residues long. Germline CDR1 MGHRA, CDR2 YSYEKL. V shed 3 bases, J shed 3 bases, and the junction held 4 bases outside the gene matches. This chain's CDR3 is CASSQTLAGGYNEQFF. The CDR3 nucleotides read TGCGCCAGCAGCCAGACTCTAGCGGGGGGCTACAATGAGCAGTTCTTC.